These 14 T cell receptor beta chains were all obtained from the same sample, sequenced in a study of CD8+ T cells in alopecia areata. Reverse transcription of extracted RNA yielded cDNA, which provided the sequencing template. Some clones are missing from TCRdb's copy, which holds only in-frame ones; the method was immunoSEQ multiplex PCR. The sample lists hundreds of thousands of clones, roughly 64% seen once, with approximately 1.7% in the top ten. Indicated treatment: oral pan-JAK inhibitor, 5-10 mg twice daily. Sequencing used CD4+ T cells sorted from blood, obtained at week 24, from a patient treated with tofacitinib. The receptor set was obtained from a human donor with alopecia areata.

V and J are TRBV29-1 and TRBJ1-4; D is uncertain. V lost 3 bases to trimming and J lost 7 bases, with 9 bases between them. Germline CDR1 SQVTM, CDR2 ANQGSEA. CDR3 length: 12 amino acids. In DNA, the CDR3 is TGCAGCGTTGAGGAACCCTTTGAAAAACTGTTTTTT. This gives the protein CSVEEPFEKLFF.

The chain recombines TRBV5-4 with TRBJ2-7, with 9 bases lining up with TRBD1. Germline V gene lookup returns CDR1 SGHNT and CDR2 YYREEE (reference sequence). This CDR3 is 15 amino acids long. The junction had 7 bases not matched to a gene; V was cut back by 4 bases and J by 2 bases. The CDR3 region is CASSAGTGPAYEQYF. CDR3 nucleotide sequence: TGTGCCAGCAGCGCGGGGACAGGGCCCGCCTACGAGCAGTACTTC. The whole variable domain, remainder taken from reference TRBV5-4 and TRBJ2-7, is ETGVTQSPTHLIKTRGQQVTLRCSSQSGHNTVSWYQQALGQGPQFIFQYYREEENGRGNFPPRFSGLQFPNYSSELNVNALELDDSALYLCASSAGTGPAYEQYFGPGTRLTVT.

V usage is TRBV7-2 and J usage is TRBJ2-4; D is ambiguous. CDR1 and CDR2 (germline): SGHTA, FQGNSA. V dropped 4 bases and J dropped 7 bases, with 11 bases sitting between them. CDR3 length: 13 residues. CDR3 nucleotides: TGTGCCAGCAGCTCCCCCGTCGGGAACATTCAGTACTTC. Encoded protein: CASSSPVGNIQYF.

As DNA, the CDR3 is TGCAGCGCGGTCAACAGGGCTTATGACGATACGCAGTATTTT. As protein: CSAVNRAYDDTQYF. The rearrangement uses TRBV29-1 and TRBJ2-3; TRBD1 might be the D (6 bases). Germline CDR1 and CDR2: SQVTM and ANQGSEA. V dropped 7 bases and J dropped 6 bases, with 20 bases sitting between them. CDR3 size: 14 residues.

The CDR3 spells CAWGLPTDEKLFF. The DNA for the CDR3 is TGTGCCTGGGGACTCCCCACGGACGAAAAACTGTTTTTT. V gene TRBV30 combines with J gene TRBJ1-4, with D unclear. V was shortened by 5 bases and J by 8 bases, with 15 bases between the two germline ends. The CDR3 extends over 13 amino acids. CDR1 and CDR2 (germline): GTSNPN, SVGIG (reference sequence).

The chain has TRBV6-5 and TRBJ2-7; 7 bases agree with TRBD1. The CDR3 sequence is 16 residues long. The germline CDR1 and CDR2 sequences are MNHEY and SVGAGI. V dropped 2 bases and J dropped 7; count of bases not matched to a gene: 14. The CDR3 DNA sequence: TGTGCCAGCAGTTACGTCTTGGCAACAGGGGCTGGAGAGCAGTACTTC. Translation gives CASSYVLATGAGEQYF.

Only a few counts were recorded for this clone. CDR3 DNA: TGTGCCAGCTCATTCGACAGGCGTGACACTGAAGCTTTCTTT. This codes for CASSFDRRDTEAFF. The chain couples TRBV18 to TRBJ1-1; TRBD1 is a possible D gene (6 bases). This CDR3 comprises 14 residues. Trimming took 5 bases from V and 3 from J, leaving 13 bases between them. Per germline, CDR1 KGHSH and CDR2 LQKENI.

This rearrangement joins TRBV30 to TRBJ2-1; 10 nucleotides agree with TRBD2. CDR1 and CDR2 (germline): GTSNPN, SVGIG (reference sequence). CDR3 size: 15 residues. The V and J ends lost 0 bases and 6 bases, in that order; junction bases with no gene match: 5. The DNA of the CDR3 is TGTGCCTGGAGTGTAGGACTAGCGGATACCAATGAGCAGTTCTTC. It is translated as CAWSVGLADTNEQFF.

This clone was counted between two and nine times. The rearrangement joins TRBV5-6 to TRBJ2-1; D may correspond to TRBD1 or TRBD2 (5 bases each). The CDR3 runs 13 residues. The ends were cut back, 4 bases at V and 5 bases at J, with 10 bases in the middle. The germline gives CDR1 SGHDT, CDR2 YYEEEE. CDR3: CASSPGTHNEQFF. The CDR3 region has the DNA TGTGCCAGCAGCCCCGGGACGCACAATGAGCAGTTCTTC. Full variable domain (missing parts from reference TRBV5-6 and TRBJ2-1): DAGVTQSPTHLIKTRGQQVTLRCSPKSGHDTVSWYQQALGQGPQFIFQYYEEEERQRGNFPDRFSGHQFPNYSSELNVNALLLGDSALYLCASSPGTHNEQFFGPGTRLTVL.

This clone was seen just once. V usage is TRBV27 and J usage is TRBJ2-1; 11 nucleotides agree with TRBD2. Germline V CDR1 and CDR2: MNHEY, SMNVEV (reference sequence). The J segment lost 9 bases and the V segment lost 7 bases, leaving 11 bases of the junction unmatched. There are 15 residues in the CDR3. CDR3 in amino acids: CASTLSGGAHFEQFF. CDR3 nucleotide sequence: TGTGCCAGCACTCTTAGCGGGGGGGCCCATTTTGAGCAGTTCTTC.

Only a few counts were recorded for this clone. The rearrangement links TRBV7-9 to TRBJ2-3; no reliable D call. V lost 8 bases and J lost 6, with 6 bases in between. The CDR3 runs to 10 residues. Germline V gives CDR1 SEHNR, CDR2 FQNEAQ (reference sequence). As DNA, the CDR3 is TGTGCCAGCGAGGCGGATACGCAGTATTTT. This sequence encodes CASEADTQYF.

This clone came up a few times. The gene calls are TRBV19 and TRBJ2-3; 9 positions match TRBD2. The CDR3 is 15 amino acids. Unmatched junction bases numbered 3, after V lost 3 bases and J lost 2 bases. Germline V gene sequence: CDR1 LNHDA, CDR2 SQIVND (reference sequence). CDR3 sequence (DNA): TGTGCCAGTAGTATCGCTAGCGGGGCCACAGATACGCAGTATTTT. Its protein product is CASSIASGATDTQYF.

CDR3 DNA: TGTGCCAGCTCTGGCGGCCTAGGAGAAACCCAGTACTTC. Its protein product is CASSGGLGETQYF. The chain couples TRBV4-2 to TRBJ2-5; D is uncertain. Looked up from germline, CDR1 is LGHNA and CDR2 is YNFKEQ. The V gene lost 8 bases and the J gene lost 8 bases, with 18 bases spanning the gap. This CDR3 has 13 amino acids.

The chain has TRBV28 and TRBJ1-2, with D uncertain. Trimming cost V 2 bases and J 6 bases, with 10 bases left between them. Per the germline V gene, CDR1 is MDHEN and CDR2 is SYDVKM. This CDR3 comprises 13 residues. The CDR3 region has the DNA TGTGCCAGCAGTTTAGTCCGGTCTCATGGCTACACCTTC. The encoded protein is CASSLVRSHGYTF.